The next 20 T cell receptor beta chains were all read from a single sample in a study of cytomegalovirus exposure and HLA in healthy donors. Primers for the PCR totalled 60 Vbeta and 13 Jbeta. Sequenced by immunoSEQ multiplex PCR; TCRdb stores in-frame clones only, minus some. This table has about 100,000 clones, approximately 87% appearing once. Sequencing input: PBMCs. The source of these receptors is a middle-aged man in good health and CMV-seronegative.

The chain employs TRBV9 and TRBJ2-1; D is possibly TRBD1 (5 bases). The CDR3 has 14 amino acids. V shed 4 bases and J shed 9 bases, with 17 bases lying between them. Germline assignment: CDR1 SGDLS and CDR2 YYNGEE. The DNA for the CDR3 is TGTGCCAGCAGCATTCATAGGCAGGGCAGTGAGCAGTTCTTC. Residues: CASSIHRQGSEQFF.

This clone was found once. The chain carries TRBV11-2 and TRBJ2-2, with D tentatively TRBD2 (5 bases). CDR1 is SGHAT and CDR2 is FQNNGV in the germline V gene. Trimming took 2 bases from V and 2 from J, leaving 9 bases between them. This CDR3 is 15 amino acids long. The CDR3 DNA reads as TGTGCCAGCAGCTTAACTAGGGCAAACACCGGGGAGCTGTTTTTT. Its translation: CASSLTRANTGELFF.

V gene TRBV19 combines with J gene TRBJ2-7; D perhaps matches TRBD1 (5 bases). Trimming left V 4 bases short and J 2 bases short, with 18 bases between. Germline V gene sequence: CDR1 LNHDA, CDR2 SQIVND (reference sequence). This CDR3 has 16 amino acids. The CDR3: CASSSSSTAGTYEQYF. Here the CDR3 DNA reads TGTGCCAGTAGTAGCTCTTCCACAGCAGGGACCTACGAGCAGTACTTC. The entire variable domain, with the rest obtained from reference TRBV19 and TRBJ2-7, is as follows: DGGITQSPKYLFRKEGQNVTLSCEQNLNHDAMYWYRQDPGQGLRLIYYSQIVNDFQKGDIAEGYSVSREKKESFPLTVTSAQKNPTAFYLCASSSSSTAGTYEQYFGPGTRLTVT.

The chain recombines TRBV18 with TRBJ2-3; TRBD2 might be the D (6 bases). This CDR3 is 14 amino acids long. Trimming removed 3 bases from V and 6 bases from J, with 13 bases in between. The germline gives CDR1 KGHSH, CDR2 LQKENI. The CDR3 nucleotides are TGTGCCAGCTCACCCTCCGGGGGTTACGATACGCAGTATTTT. Its protein product is CASSPSGGYDTQYF. Combining the CDR3 with reference TRBV18 and TRBJ2-3 gives the whole variable domain NAGVMQNPRHLVRRRGQEARLRCSPMKGHSHVYWYRQLPEEGLKFMVYLQKENIIDESGMPKERFSAEFPKEGPSILRIQQVVRGDSAAYFCASSPSGGYDTQYFGPGTRLTVL.

The rearrangement links TRBV2 to TRBJ2-5; 9 bases are a match to TRBD2. Germline trimming cut 9 bases from V and 1 base from J; bases unmatched to any gene: 9. This CDR3 contains 15 residues. Germline V gene data show CDR1 as SNHLY and CDR2 as FYNNEI. The CDR3 reads CASSPSGDSQETQYF. Written as DNA, the CDR3 is TGTGCCAGTTCGCCTAGCGGGGATAGCCAAGAGACCCAGTACTTC.

V is TRBV5-1 and J is TRBJ2-3; TRBD1 might be the D (6 bases). The germline V and J ends were trimmed by 3 bases and 2 bases, with 13 bases remaining between them. The V gene's germline CDR1 is SGHRS and CDR2 YFSETQ. The CDR3 is made up of 15 amino acids. Here the CDR3 DNA reads TGCGCCAGCAGCTCGCCGGACAGCTACACAGATACGCAGTATTTT. It is translated as CASSSPDSYTDTQYF.

The V call is TRBV19, the J call TRBJ1-1, with a possible D match to TRBD1 (6 bases). The V end was cut by 2 bases, the J end by 7 bases, with 17 bases between. Per the germline V gene, CDR1 is LNHDA and CDR2 is SQIVND (reference sequence). This CDR3 contains 15 residues. CDR3: CASSINLGTRGEAFF. Here the CDR3 DNA reads TGTGCCAGTAGTATAAATCTAGGGACAAGAGGTGAAGCTTTCTTT.

This clone was seen a few times. The V call is TRBV5-4, the J call TRBJ1-2; possible D gene TRBD1, 6 bases. Germline CDR1 is SGHNT and CDR2 is YYREEE (reference sequence). The germline V and J ends were trimmed by 4 bases and 2 bases, with 15 bases remaining between them. The CDR3 has 15 residues. CDR3 nucleotide sequence: TGTGCCAGCAGCGGCCCTCGGACAGCAAACTATGGCTACACCTTC. It specifies CASSGPRTANYGYTF. Filled out from reference TRBV5-4 and TRBJ1-2, the complete variable domain reads ETGVTQSPTHLIKTRGQQVTLRCSSQSGHNTVSWYQQALGQGPQFIFQYYREEENGRGNFPPRFSGLQFPNYSSELNVNALELDDSALYLCASSGPRTANYGYTFGSGTRLTVV.

Here the CDR3 DNA reads TGTGCCAGTAGTTACGACAGGGACGACTACGAGCAGTACTTC. Its protein product is CASSYDRDDYEQYF. The genes are TRBV19 and TRBJ2-7, with 7 nucleotides matching TRBD1. This CDR3 is built from 14 residues. Germline CDR1 LNHDA, CDR2 SQIVND (reference sequence). Trimming removed 5 bases from V and 3 bases from J; junction bases left unmatched: 7.

The chain combines TRBV19 with TRBJ2-7; tentatively, D is TRBD1 (6 bases). CDR1 and CDR2 from the germline V gene are LNHDA and SQIVND (reference sequence). The germline V and J ends were trimmed by 3 bases and 3 bases, with 12 bases remaining between them. The CDR3 spans 14 residues. CDR3 DNA: TGTGCCAGTAGTATCCGGGACATGGGCTACGAGCAGTACTTC. Protein: CASSIRDMGYEQYF.

The chain uses TRBV25-1 and TRBJ1-4; 7 positions agree with TRBD1. CDR3 length: 13 amino acids. Germline V CDR1 and CDR2: MGHDK, SYGVNS. V trimming: 6 bases; J trimming: 7 bases; junction bases outside the gene matches: 5. Here the CDR3 reads CASRQTGIEKLFF. In DNA, the CDR3 is TGTGCCAGCAGACAGACAGGGATTGAAAAACTGTTTTTT.

CDR3 protein: CASSVVWGGISYNEQFF. CDR3 DNA: TGTGCCAGTAGTGTAGTCTGGGGCGGCATCTCCTACAATGAGCAGTTCTTC. The rearrangement links TRBV19 to TRBJ2-1, with a weak D call TRBD1 (5 bases). The V gene lost 5 bases and the J gene lost 0 bases, with 17 bases spanning the gap. This CDR3 spans 17 amino acids. Germline V gene sequence: CDR1 LNHDA, CDR2 SQIVND (reference sequence).

The rearrangement joins TRBV18 to TRBJ1-2; a possible D gene is TRBD1 (5 bases). The germline V gene encodes CDR1 KGHSH and CDR2 LQKENI. V was shortened by 2 bases and J by 4 bases, with 11 bases between the two germline ends. CDR3 length equals 14 residues. The CDR3: CASSPDSTIYGYTF. Here the CDR3 DNA reads TGTGCCAGCTCACCAGACAGTACGATCTATGGCTACACCTTC.

This sequence joins TRBV14 and TRBJ1-5; no clear D. V shed 1 base and J shed 5 bases, with 6 bases lying between them. This CDR3 region has 13 residues. Germline CDR1 is SGHDN and CDR2 is FVKESK. CDR3 DNA: TGTGCCAGCAGCCAAGCTGGAGATCAGCCCCAGCATTTT. Its translation: CASSQAGDQPQHF.

This clone has a single count. The CDR3 spells CASSPPLSGGTYEQYF. CDR3 DNA: TGTGCCAGCTCACCCCCCCTCAGCGGGGGTACCTACGAGCAGTACTTC. The chain combines TRBV18 with TRBJ2-7, with TRBD2 matching 8 bases. Germline loops: CDR1 KGHSH, CDR2 LQKENI. The ends lost 3 bases at V and 2 bases at J; junction bases unmatched: 9. This CDR3 has 16 residues.

With regard to this clone: Relative to the germline gene, one junction end is altered; a read error may explain this. The V and J genes are TRBV7-9 and TRBJ1-6; D perhaps matches TRBD1 (5 bases). CDR1 is SEHNR, CDR2 FQNEAQ, per germline (reference sequence). This CDR3 comprises 16 residues. The CDR3 DNA reads TGTTCCAGCAGCTTACGGGGGGTAGGAAATAATTCACCCCTCCACTTT. Its translation: CSSSLRGVGNNSPLHF. Full variable domain (outside the CDR3, taken from reference TRBV7-9 and TRBJ1-6): DTGVSQNPRHKITKRGQNVTFRCDPISEHNRLYWYRQTLGQGPEFLTYFQNEAQLEKSRLLSDRFSAERPKGSFSTLEIQRTEQGDSAMYLCSSSLRGVGNNSPLHFGNGTRLTVT.

The J gene is TRBJ2-1, the V gene TRBV5-4, with 9 nucleotides matching TRBD2. CDR3 length: 16 amino acids. Germline values: CDR1 SGHNT, CDR2 YYREEE (reference sequence). Trimming removed 0 bases from V and 6 bases from J; junction bases left unmatched: 7. The chain's CDR3 is CASSLEAGGLINEQFF. CDR3 nucleotides: TGTGCCAGCAGCTTGGAGGCGGGGGGGCTTATCAATGAGCAGTTCTTC. Combining the CDR3 with reference TRBV5-4 and TRBJ2-1 gives the whole variable domain ETGVTQSPTHLIKTRGQQVTLRCSSQSGHNTVSWYQQALGQGPQFIFQYYREEENGRGNFPPRFSGLQFPNYSSELNVNALELDDSALYLCASSLEAGGLINEQFFGPGTRLTVL.

The rearrangement joins TRBV5-7 to TRBJ1-5, with D maybe TRBD1 (5 bases). TRBV5-7 is an open reading frame, and its role is uncertain. V was shortened by 7 bases and J by 7 bases, with 24 bases between the two germline ends. This CDR3 comprises 16 residues. The CDR3 bases are TGTGCCAGCCCTTCAGGACTTGGGGGGAAAGGCCAGCCCCAGCATTTT. It yields the protein CASPSGLGGKGQPQHF.

J is TRBJ2-6 and V is TRBV7-8, with 12 bases fitting TRBD1. The V segment lost 6 bases and the J segment 0 bases; nucleotides outside the gene matches: 6. The CDR3 extends over 18 amino acids. Germline values: CDR1 SGHVS, CDR2 FQNEAQ. The CDR3 nucleotides are TGTGCCAGCAGGGGGGGACAGGGGGCCAGCTCTGGGGCCAACGTCCTGACTTTC. This gives the protein CASRGGQGASSGANVLTF.

This chain links TRBV10-1 with TRBJ1-2, with a tentative D call TRBD1 (6 bases). The CDR3 has 14 residues. From germline, CDR1 is WNHNN and CDR2 SYGVQD (reference sequence). V lost 8 bases, J lost 8 bases, and 21 bases lay in between. CDR3 region: CASAKSGQVGGYTF. The DNA for the CDR3 is TGCGCCAGCGCAAAGTCGGGACAAGTTGGCGGCTACACCTTC.